The next 15 T cell receptor beta chains were all read from a single sample in a study of CD8 T cells in Susac syndrome. RNA amounts of roughly 0.5 to 1 ug underwent reverse transcription with random hexamers. TCRdb passed the immunoSEQ multiplex PCR reads through MiXCR, listing each CDR3 protein once. Of around 200,000 distinct CDR3 sequences in the sample, almost 96% were seen once. The sample was CD4+ T cells from PBMCs. These receptors all come from a human donor with Susac syndrome.

The DNA for the CDR3 is TGTGCCTGGAGTGCCGGGGAGCTGTTTTTT. Its translation: CAWSAGELFF. The chain has TRBV30 and TRBJ2-2; D unclear. The CDR3 extends over 10 amino acids. Germline-derived CDR1 and CDR2 are GTSNPN and SVGIG (reference sequence). V lost 1 base, J lost 6 bases, and 0 bases lay in between.

The chain joins TRBV12-3 or TRBV12-4 to TRBJ1-5, with D unclear. V shed 1 base and J shed 7 bases, with 8 bases lying between them. This CDR3 comprises 13 residues. CDR3 protein: CASSLGAEQPQHF. Written as DNA, the CDR3 is TGTGCCAGCAGTTTAGGCGCGGAACAGCCCCAGCATTTT.

The chain links TRBV11-2 to TRBJ2-4; TRBD1 matches 10 bases. Germline loops: CDR1 SGHAT, CDR2 FQNNGV. CDR3 length equals 15 residues. The J segment lost 5 bases and the V segment lost 5 bases, leaving 6 bases of the junction unmatched. The CDR3 DNA reads as TGTGCCAGCAGCGTGCGTGGGACAGGGGAAAACATTCAGTACTTC. As protein: CASSVRGTGENIQYF.

The chain joins TRBV5-1 to TRBJ1-1, with unresolved D. The germline V and J ends were trimmed by 0 bases and 2 bases, with 8 bases remaining between them. The length of the CDR3 is 14 residues. Germline values: CDR1 SGHRS, CDR2 YFSETQ. This CDR3 is CASSLDLRNTEAFF. The CDR3 DNA sequence: TGCGCCAGCAGCTTGGATCTGCGTAACACTGAAGCTTTCTTT.

This clonotype was counted once. V usage is TRBV29-1 and J usage is TRBJ2-7, with 7 nucleotides matching TRBD1. In germline, CDR1 is SQVTM, CDR2 ANQGSEA. With 5 bases clipped from V and 5 bases from J, the junction kept 12 bases outside the gene matches. The CDR3 is made up of 14 amino acids. The DNA for the CDR3 is TGCAGCGTTTGGGGAACAGGGGATCGCGACGAGCAGTACTTC. Translated, it gives CSVWGTGDRDEQYF.

The chain uses TRBV15 and TRBJ2-3; D gene ambiguous. V shed 3 bases and J shed 3 bases, with 10 bases lying between them. The germline CDR1 and CDR2 sequences are LNHNV and YYDKDF (reference sequence). This CDR3 is 14 amino acids long. The CDR3: CATSSQVWTDTQYF. The CDR3 region has the DNA TGTGCCACCAGCAGTCAGGTGTGGACAGATACGCAGTATTTT.

This clonotype was counted a single time. The chain recombines TRBV5-1 with TRBJ2-1, with 8 bases lining up with TRBD1. The V gene's germline CDR1 is SGHRS and CDR2 YFSETQ. With V trimmed by 0 bases and J by 1 base, 6 bases remained unmatched. The CDR3 is 17 residues long. CDR3 bases: TGCGCCAGCAGCTTGGACGACAGGGGAAGTTCCTACAATGAGCAGTTCTTC. This gives the protein CASSLDDRGSSYNEQFF.

The chain's CDR3 is CASARLAGALDEQFF. The CDR3 DNA reads as TGCGCCAGTGCGCGACTAGCGGGGGCGTTGGATGAGCAGTTCTTC. The chain has TRBV5-1 and TRBJ2-1; 12 bases are shared with TRBD2. The CDR3 loop spans 15 amino acids. The V and J ends lost 8 bases and 8 bases, in that order; junction bases with no gene match: 11. CDR1 and CDR2 (germline): SGHRS, YFSETQ. The full variable domain, its missing parts supplied by reference TRBV5-1 and TRBJ2-1, is KAGVTQTPRYLIKTRGQQVTLSCSPISGHRSVSWYQQTPGQGLQFLFEYFSETQRNKGNFPGRFSGRQFSNSRSEMNVSTLELGDSALYLCASARLAGALDEQFFGPGTRLTVL.

The V gene is TRBV7-8, the J gene TRBJ2-6; D is unclear. This CDR3 is built from 15 residues. Germline values: CDR1 SGHVS, CDR2 FQNEAQ. V was trimmed by 3 bases and J by 2 bases, leaving 8 bases between them. The CDR3 coding sequence is TGTGCCAGCAGCTTTGACAAGGCTGGGGCCAACGTCCTGACTTTC. Its translation is CASSFDKAGANVLTF.

This rearrangement joins TRBV7-9 to TRBJ2-7; D gene ambiguous. The CDR3 covers 15 residues. The V end was cut by 1 base, the J end by 3 bases, with 13 bases between. Germline assignment: CDR1 SEHNR and CDR2 FQNEAQ (reference sequence). The CDR3 protein is CASSLGLRAIYEQYF. The CDR3 bases are TGTGCCAGCAGCTTAGGTCTTCGGGCCATCTACGAGCAGTACTTC.

With respect to this clonotype: Because the CDR3's place on the DNA is in doubt, the DNA is left out and the CDR3 is given as listed by TCRdb. V usage is TRBV12-3 or TRBV12-4 and J usage is TRBJ1-4. The CDR3 has 14 residues if both end residues are counted. Here the CDR3 reads CASSSSGSEEKLFF.

The chain links TRBV4-1 to TRBJ2-7; D may be TRBD1 (5 bases). The CDR3 is made up of 12 amino acids. The ends were cut back, 1 base at V and 6 bases at J, with 7 bases in the middle. Germline-derived CDR1 and CDR2 are MGHRA and YSYEKL. In DNA, the CDR3 is TGCGCCAGCAGCCAAGCAGGGATCGAGCAGTACTTC. It translates to CASSQAGIEQYF.

CDR3 residues: CASSLEVANSPLHF. The CDR3, as DNA: TGTGCCAGCAGCTTAGAGGTGGCCAATTCACCCCTCCACTTT. The rearrangement uses TRBV7-8 and TRBJ1-6, with D unresolved. This CDR3 contains 14 residues. The ends were cut back, 1 base at V and 7 bases at J, with 8 bases in the middle. Germline V gene sequence: CDR1 SGHVS, CDR2 FQNEAQ.

The chain employs TRBV20-1 and TRBJ1-5, with a tentative D call TRBD1 (5 bases). The CDR3 length is 13 residues. CDR1 and CDR2 from the germline V gene are DFQATT and SNEGSKA (reference sequence). V was clipped by 5 bases and J by 2 bases, with 10 bases between them. DNA of the CDR3: TGCAGTGCTCTAACAGGCGGCAATCAGCCCCAGCATTTT. Translating gives CSALTGGNQPQHF.

This clonotype was counted once. The gene calls are TRBV19 and TRBJ2-2, with D tentatively TRBD1 (5 bases). V lost 10 bases and J lost 1, with 10 bases in between. Per the germline V gene, CDR1 is LNHDA and CDR2 is SQIVND (reference sequence). CDR3 size: 13 residues. In DNA form, the CDR3 reads TGTGCCACCCGCGGACAGAACACCGGGGAGCTGTTTTTT. Translated, it gives CATRGQNTGELFF.